This T cell receptor beta chain was retrieved from a study of blood T cell repertoires in COVID-19. In the original workflow: Amplification with reference gene primers provided the estimates of nucleated cell counts. The assay was immunoSEQ multiplex PCR, and TCRdb's table has in-frame clones only and misses some. Clonal size and the V and J genes are those of that table, whereas D and trimming came from the DNA. The sample includes fewer than 400,000 clones, around nine tenths of them seen just once. The sequence was collected from a woman in her twenties or thirties who had recovered from COVID-19. The sample comprised PBMCs or T cells enriched from blood (not recorded which).

The CDR3 nucleotides are TGTGCCAGCAGCCGAGGGACAGCTAGCACAGATACGCAGTATTTT. Protein product: CASSRGTASTDTQYF. V is TRBV5-4 and J is TRBJ2-3; TRBD1 aligns across 7 bases. This CDR3 spans 15 amino acids. V shed 4 bases and J 0 bases; nucleotides not matched to a gene: 5. Germline V gives CDR1 SGHNT, CDR2 YYREEE (reference sequence).